Given below is one TCR beta chain in context. Its antigen is as yet unknown. The PCR contained 60 Vbeta and 13 Jbeta primers. Only in-frame clones appear in the TCRdb table, and some are missing; sequencing was by immunoSEQ multiplex PCR. The sample yields around 100,000 clones, 65% to 85% seen once. The data were obtained in a study of cytomegalovirus exposure and HLA in healthy donors. Findings and limits, study-wide: Fewer N-insertions than the approximately 700-donor mean were reportedly shown by an Asian-associated ancestry cluster in a later analysis. The investigators catalogued 150 or so TCR beta chains as cytomegalovirus-associated. Most of the TCR beta V segments (in an earlier analysis) were productive either about 90% or about 30% of the time.

The sequence was collected from a woman younger than 45 in good health and CMV-seropositive. The sample comprised PBMCs.

The CDR3 sequence: CASSSDRGRYGYTF. The CDR3 bases are TGTGCCAGCAGTTCTGACAGGGGAAGGTATGGCTACACCTTC. J is TRBJ1-2 and V is TRBV6-5; 8 positions agree with TRBD1. CDR1 is MNHEY and CDR2 is SVGAGI in the germline V gene. This CDR3 spans 14 amino acids. The trim removed 4 bases at V and 5 bases at J, leaving 6 bases unmatched.